A single sample gave rise to the 21 T cell receptor beta chains below, sequenced in a study of T cells in Graves' hyperthyroidism and ophthalmopathy. RNA transcripts gave rise to amplified TCR beta CDR3 regions. The study used the HTBI primer set for a first-round RT-PCR of the TCR CDR3. TCRdb used MiXCR to reprocess the multiplex PCR reads, holding one entry per CDR3 protein. Here the sample spans hundreds of thousands of distinct CDR3 sequences, over 40% being singletons. The sequenced material came from peripheral blood or thyroid tissue (not recorded which). These receptors originate from an adult man with Graves' disease, either hyperthyroidism or ophthalmopathy (not recorded which).

To note about this clonotype: With a much larger clone just one base away, this may be a read error. This chain joins TRBV7-9 and TRBJ1-4, with 9 bases lining up with TRBD1. The CDR3 runs 14 residues. Germline lookup yields CDR1 SEHNR and CDR2 FQNEAQ (reference sequence). In DNA form, the CDR3 reads TGTGCCGGCAGCTCTGGGACAGGGAATGAAAAACTGTTTTTT. The encoded protein is CAGSSGTGNEKLFF.

The rearrangement joins TRBV5-1 to TRBJ1-2, with a possible D match to TRBD1 (5 bases). Germline V CDR1 and CDR2: SGHRS, YFSETQ. The germline V and J ends were trimmed by 4 bases and 6 bases, with 13 bases remaining between them. The CDR3 spans 13 residues. The CDR3 nucleotides read TGCGCCAGCAGCCTAGGACAAACGGATGGCTACACCTTC. Translated: CASSLGQTDGYTF.

This clonotype was detected a few times. The chain combines TRBV6-1 with TRBJ1-5; D unresolved. This CDR3 comprises 12 residues. V lost 3 bases and J 8 bases, leaving 8 bases between the germline ends. Germline assignment: CDR1 MNHNS and CDR2 SASEGT. CDR3 protein: CASSDAWEPQHF. Written as DNA, the CDR3 is TGTGCCAGCAGTGATGCTTGGGAGCCCCAGCATTTT.

The chain links TRBV5-1 to TRBJ2-5; TRBD1 agrees at 11 bases. This CDR3 is built from 16 residues. Germline CDR1 reads SGHRS; CDR2 reads YFSETQ. The V segment lost 4 bases and the J segment 5 bases; nucleotides outside the gene matches: 10. CDR3 nucleotide sequence: TGCGCCAGCAGCCTAGGACAGGGGGCTCGGCTTGAGACCCAGTACTTC. Protein product: CASSLGQGARLETQYF.

The chain couples TRBV7-9 to TRBJ2-7, with D unresolved. Trimming took 5 bases from V and 4 from J, leaving 15 bases between them. The CDR3 loop spans 14 amino acids. Germline values: CDR1 SEHNR, CDR2 FQNEAQ (reference sequence). In nucleotides, the CDR3 is TGTGCCAGCAGCCCCAACAGTCTGGCGTACGAGCAGTACTTC. Protein: CASSPNSLAYEQYF.

This clonotype was picked up a small number of times. CDR3 nucleotides: TGTGCCAGCAGTTTAATTGGCCAGGGAGAGACCCAGTACTTC. It encodes CASSLIGQGETQYF. The chain carries TRBV28 and TRBJ2-5; the D gene is possibly TRBD1 (5 bases). The CDR3 has 14 amino acids. V gave up 2 bases and J gave up 4 bases, with 11 bases separating them. The germline V gene has CDR1 MDHEN and CDR2 SYDVKM. The full variable domain, its missing parts supplied by reference TRBV28 and TRBJ2-5, is DVKVTQSSRYLVKRTGEKVFLECVQDMDHENMFWYRQDPGLGLRLIYFSYDVKMKEKGDIPEGYSVSREKKERFSLILESASTNQTSMYLCASSLIGQGETQYFGPGTRLLVL.

V and J are TRBV29-1 and TRBJ2-5; possibly TRBD2 for D (5 bases). This CDR3 has 12 residues. Germline V gene sequence: CDR1 SQVTM, CDR2 ANQGSEA. CDR3 in DNA: TGCGGACTGACTGGACGAGGGGAGACCCAGTACTTC. Translated, it gives CGLTGRGETQYF.

This clonotype was seen a single time. The chain has TRBV29-1 and TRBJ2-7; 8 nucleotides line up with TRBD1. CDR1 and CDR2 from the germline V gene are SQVTM and ANQGSEA. The CDR3 is made up of 10 amino acids. The V and J ends lost 8 bases and 5 bases, in that order; junction bases with no gene match: 2. This CDR3 reads CSKDRDEQYF. The CDR3 region has the DNA TGCAGCAAGGACAGGGACGAGCAGTACTTC.

This clonotype occurred a few times. The V and J genes are TRBV2 and TRBJ1-1, with D perhaps TRBD1 (5 bases). V gave up 4 bases and J gave up 1 base, with 10 bases separating them. Per the germline V gene, CDR1 is SNHLY and CDR2 is FYNNEI. The CDR3 runs 14 residues. The CDR3 DNA follows: TGTGCCAGCAGTGCGGGCGGGGGGAACACTGAAGCTTTCTTT. Protein sequence: CASSAGGGNTEAFF.

This clonotype showed up many times. The chain couples TRBV12-3 or TRBV12-4 to TRBJ1-4, with TRBD1 as a possible D gene (5 bases). The CDR3 runs 13 residues. V shed 6 bases and J shed 7 bases, with 12 bases lying between them. The CDR3 is CASSPGIGEKLFF. The DNA for the CDR3 is TGTGCCAGCAGCCCAGGGATTGGTGAAAAACTGTTTTTT.

The chain employs TRBV29-1 and TRBJ1-2, with D maybe TRBD1 (6 bases). The CDR3 loop spans 12 amino acids. V lost 7 bases, J lost 5 bases, and 14 bases lay in between. Per germline, CDR1 SQVTM and CDR2 ANQGSEA. This chain's CDR3 is CSAATGGYGYTF. The CDR3 DNA follows: TGCAGCGCAGCGACAGGAGGGTATGGCTACACCTTC. The full variable domain, with the rest looked up from reference TRBV29-1 and TRBJ1-2, is SAVISQKPSRDICQRGTSLTIQCQVDSQVTMMFWYRQQPGQSLTLIATANQGSEATYESGFVIDKFPISRPNLTFSTLTVSNMSPEDSSIYLCSAATGGYGYTFGSGTRLTVV.

In the case of this clonotype: At one of its ends the junction is not consistent with the germline gene, which may arise from a read error. The rearrangement joins TRBV9 to TRBJ1-1; TRBD1 matches at 7 bases. This CDR3 comprises 15 residues. Per germline, CDR1 SGDLS and CDR2 YYNGEE. The CDR3 reads CASSRSGTANTGAFF. In DNA form, the CDR3 reads TGTGCCAGCAGCAGATCCGGGACAGCGAACACTGGAGCTTTCTTT.

The V call is TRBV4-3, the J call TRBJ1-2; D might be TRBD1 (5 bases). Trimming shortened V by 0 bases and J by 5 bases, and 13 bases separated the two germline ends. Germline V gene sequence: CDR1 LGHNA, CDR2 YSLEER. This CDR3 region has 15 residues. The CDR3 here is CASSQDRSREYGYTF. CDR3 DNA: TGCGCCAGCAGCCAAGATCGCTCCAGGGAATATGGCTACACCTTC.

This clonotype appeared once. The chain links TRBV24-1 to TRBJ1-2; no clear D. V was pared by 0 bases and J by 3 bases, with 10 bases between. This CDR3 is built from 15 residues. Germline V gene sequence: CDR1 KGHDR, CDR2 SFDVKD. CDR3 bases: TGTGCCACCAGTGATTTGAGCGAGAGAGACTATGGCTACACCTTC. Translated: CATSDLSERDYGYTF.

As concerns this clonotype: Just one base apart from a much larger clone, this may be a read error. The chain links TRBV10-2 to TRBJ1-1, with unresolved D. This CDR3 spans 14 amino acids. V lost 0 bases, J lost 6 bases, and 11 bases lay in between. Germline values: CDR1 WSHSY, CDR2 SAAADI. The CDR3 DNA sequence: TGCGCCAGCAGTGAGTCGGCGGGCGGGGCTGAAGCTTTCTTT. This gives the protein CASSESAGGAEAFF.

This clonotype is a singleton in its sample. This chain links TRBV6-5 with TRBJ2-5, with a weak D call TRBD2 (7 bases). Trimming pared 5 bases from V and 9 bases from J, leaving 22 bases between. Germline values: CDR1 MNHEY, CDR2 SVGAGI. The CDR3 consists of 15 residues. This CDR3 is CASSLPGGHNQPQYF. DNA of the CDR3: TGTGCCAGCAGTCTCCCCGGGGGGCACAATCAGCCCCAGTACTTC.

The chain has TRBV19 and TRBJ1-2; D gene ambiguous. The CDR3 has 12 residues. V gave up 9 bases and J gave up 6 bases, with 14 bases separating them. Germline CDR1 LNHDA, CDR2 SQIVND (reference sequence). CDR3 sequence: CASTGLGNGYTF. The DNA for the CDR3 is TGTGCCAGCACCGGTCTCGGGAATGGCTACACCTTC.

Ten or more counts support this clonotype. The CDR3 region has the DNA TGTGCCAGCAGCCCCCGTGGAAACACCATATATTTT. It yields the protein CASSPRGNTIYF. The chain carries TRBV7-6 and TRBJ1-3; D gene ambiguous. CDR1 and CDR2 from the germline V gene are SGHVS and FNYEAQ. This CDR3 has 12 amino acids. Trimming took off 5 bases at V and 3 bases at J, with 5 bases between the two ends.

The chain is built from TRBV12-3 or TRBV12-4 and TRBJ2-7; 8 positions agree with TRBD1. CDR3 length equals 12 residues. V was pared by 5 bases and J by 6 bases, with 3 bases of the junction left unmatched. The CDR3 region is CASSHTGGEQYF. The CDR3 DNA follows: TGTGCCAGCAGTCATACAGGGGGCGAGCAGTACTTC.

This clonotype has only a few counts. The rearrangement joins TRBV24-1 to TRBJ1-5, with D unclear. This CDR3 has 14 amino acids. The V gene lost 11 bases and the J gene lost 6 bases, with 19 bases spanning the gap. CDR1 and CDR2 from the germline V gene are KGHDR and SFDVKD. The CDR3 spells CASSTTTGTQPQHF. CDR3 nucleotide sequence: TGTGCCAGCAGCACAACGACCGGCACTCAGCCCCAGCATTTT.

This clonotype was counted at least ten times. V and J are TRBV7-2 and TRBJ1-1; TRBD1 aligns across 8 bases. The CDR3 is made up of 13 amino acids. V trimming: 5 bases; J trimming: 7 bases; junction bases outside the gene matches: 6. The germline gives CDR1 SGHTA, CDR2 FQGNSA. CDR3 sequence reads: CASSLTGGLEAFF. In DNA form, the CDR3 reads TGTGCCAGCAGCCTTACAGGGGGGCTTGAAGCTTTCTTT.